This is a list of T cell receptor beta chains from one sample in a study of blood T cell repertoires in COVID-19. Using immunoSEQ multiplex PCR, the repertoire was profiled, and TCRdb retains in-frame clones only, with some absent. This repertoire shows 250,000 or so clones, over 80% found once; its top ten account for about 2.9%. The sample was PBMCs or T cells enriched from blood (not recorded which). These receptors came from a woman between 35 and 50 years old who had been exposed to COVID-19. Each CDR3 is given with its conserved first and last residue. A D gene is named only where the DNA matches it firmly. Not all rows give a size; the values are once, few, many and, for expanded clones, a class.

d_call j_call v_call clone_size cdr3_nt cdr3_aa
NA TRBJ1-1 TRBV28 NA TGTGCCAGCAGTTTAGGGAGATCTATGGCTTTCTTT CASSLGRSMAFF
TRBD2 TRBJ2-1 TRBV5-3 many TGTGCCAGAAGCTGGACTAGCGGGGGCCACCTCAGGGAGCAGTTCTTC CARSWTSGGHLREQFF
NA TRBJ1-5 TRBV18 NA TGTGCCAGCTCACCTACGACAGGCGTTAGCAATCAGCCCCAGCATTTT CASSPTTGVSNQPQHF
NA TRBJ1-2 TRBV5-4 NA TGTGCCAGCAGCTTGCATAAGGACAGCTATGGCTACACCTTC CASSLHKDSYGYTF
NA TRBJ1-1 TRBV7-9 NA TGTGCCAGCAGCTTAGGCCCCCGAACTTTCGAAGCTTTCTTT CASSLGPRTFEAFF
NA TRBJ1-1 TRBV5-4 NA TGTGCCAGCAGCTTAATTGGGGTGGCGGGCGCGGAAGCTTTCTTT CASSLIGVAGAEAFF
NA TRBJ2-1 TRBV5-1 NA TGCGCCAGCAGCGGAGGTGATACCTACAATGAGCAGTTCTTC CASSGGDTYNEQFF
TRBD1 TRBJ2-2 TRBV7-6 NA TGTGCCAGCAGCTTAGGTAGAACAGGGGAAACCGGGGAGCTGTTTTTT CASSLGRTGETGELFF
NA TRBJ1-1 TRBV9 NA TGTGCCAGCAGCGTGGGGCCTCTGGGCACTGAAGCTTTCTTT CASSVGPLGTEAFF
NA TRBJ1-2 TRBV28 NA TGTGCCAGCGGTTCTCAGTTGGGCTACACCTTC CASGSQLGYTF
TRBD1 TRBJ1-3 TRBV9 NA TGTGCCAGCAGGGAAGGGACAGTGGGAAACACCATATATTTT CASREGTVGNTIYF
TRBD2 TRBJ2-1 TRBV5-1 NA TGCGCCAGCAGCTCGACTAGCGGGGGGGCCTGGAATGAGCAGTTCTTC CASSSTSGGAWNEQFF
NA TRBJ1-1 TRBV11-3 NA TGTGCCAGCAGCTTTCAGGAGGGTACGGAAGCTTTCTTT CASSFQEGTEAFF
NA TRBJ2-5 TRBV14 NA TGTGCCAGCAGCCAAGAAAGGGGACTCATCCAGGGAGAGACCCAGTACTTC CASSQERGLIQGETQYF
TRBD1 TRBJ2-6 TRBV27 NA TGTGCCAGCAGTCCGGGACAGGTTACAGGGGCCAACGTCCTGACTTTC CASSPGQVTGANVLTF
NA TRBJ2-6 TRBV27 NA TGTGCCAGCACTCAGGGCCCTTCTGGGGCCAACGTCCTGACTTTC CASTQGPSGANVLTF
NA TRBJ2-5 TRBV5-1 NA TGTGCCACGCAGGGGGTGGCCGGGAGTCCCCAAGAGACCCAGTACTTC CATQGVAGSPQETQYF
TRBD2 TRBJ2-5 TRBV2 NA TGTGCCAGCAGGGGACTAGCGGGAGTGGGGAAGGAGACCCAGTACTTC CASRGLAGVGKETQYF
TRBD1 TRBJ1-6 TRBV27 NA TGTGCCAGCAGTCGAACCGCAGGGGGCTGGAGGAATTCACCCCTCCACTTT CASSRTAGGWRNSPLHF
TRBD2 TRBJ2-2 TRBV27 NA TGTGCCAGCAGCCCTCGAGTAGCGGGGGGCACCGGGGAGCTGTTTTTT CASSPRVAGGTGELFF
NA TRBJ1-1 TRBV7-8 few TGTGCCAGCAGCCGCCTTGAGGACTCTGAAGCTTTCTTT CASSRLEDSEAFF
NA TRBJ1-1 TRBV20-1 few TGCAGTGCTACGACAGGAACTGAAGCTTTCTTT CSATTGTEAFF
NA TRBJ1-4 TRBV21-1 NA TGTGCCAGCAGCTCCCACAACCGGGACAGGGTTAATGAAAAACTGTTTTTT CASSSHNRDRVNEKLFF
NA TRBJ1-4 TRBV6-5 NA TGTGCCAGCAGATCGGACAGTGAAAAACTGTTTTTT CASRSDSEKLFF
NA TRBJ1-1 TRBV9 NA TGTGCCAGCAGCGCGATGGGGCAGGGGAACACTGAAGCTTTCTTT CASSAMGQGNTEAFF
TRBD1 TRBJ1-5 TRBV7-2 NA TGTGCCAGCAGCACCACAGGGGTGCAGAATCAGCCCCAGCATTTT CASSTTGVQNQPQHF
NA TRBJ1-2 TRBV27 NA TGTGCCAGCAGTCCTATACGCTACACCTTC CASSPIRYTF
NA TRBJ2-5 TRBV7-9 NA TGTGCCAGCAGCCCATTCGGGAGAGAGACCCAGTACTTC CASSPFGRETQYF
TRBD1 TRBJ2-1 TRBV7-9 NA TGTGCCAGCAGCTCGACCAGACAGGGAGAACATGAGCAGTTCTTC CASSSTRQGEHEQFF
NA TRBJ2-2 TRBV19 NA TGTGCCAGTAGTCCCCGAGGTTTAGTTCCCACCGGGGAGCTGTTTTTT CASSPRGLVPTGELFF
TRBD2 TRBJ2-3 TRBV2 NA TGTGCCAGCAGTGTCGGGACTAGCGGTCAAACGCAGTATTTT CASSVGTSGQTQYF
NA TRBJ2-7 TRBV14 NA TGTGCCAGCAGCCAAGAGTTCCCTGGCTCGGAGCAGTACTTC CASSQEFPGSEQYF
TRBD1 TRBJ2-1 TRBV19 NA TGTGCCAGTAGTAGGGACAGATTGGCGAACAATGAGCAGTTCTTC CASSRDRLANNEQFF
TRBD1 TRBJ2-2 TRBV13 NA TGTGCCAGCAGGAGGACAGGGGGAGCAGCCGGGGAGCTGTTTTTT CASRRTGGAAGELFF
NA TRBJ1-2 TRBV6-5 once TGTGCCAGCAGCCGGACACCGGACTATGGCTACACCTTC CASSRTPDYGYTF
NA TRBJ1-1 TRBV5-4 NA TGTGCCAGCAGCAGGCAGGACACTGAAGCTTTCTTT CASSRQDTEAFF
NA TRBJ1-2 TRBV7-9 NA TGTGCCAGCAGCTTGTATGCGAATTCTGCGTATGGCTACACCTTC CASSLYANSAYGYTF
TRBD1 TRBJ1-2 TRBV3-1/TRBV3-2 NA TGTGCCAGCAGCTTGACAGGGATAGCTAACTATGGCTACACCTTC CASSLTGIANYGYTF
NA TRBJ1-2 TRBV24-1 NA TGTGCCACGGGGACACCGGAACGCTACACCTTC CATGTPERYTF
TRBD2 TRBJ2-1 TRBV4-2 NA TGTGCCAGCAGGGCCGGGACTAGCGGAGACAATGAGCAGTTCTTC CASRAGTSGDNEQFF
TRBD2 TRBJ2-1 TRBV7-9 few TGTGCCAGCAGCTTCGGACTAGTTTACAATGAGCAGTTCTTC CASSFGLVYNEQFF